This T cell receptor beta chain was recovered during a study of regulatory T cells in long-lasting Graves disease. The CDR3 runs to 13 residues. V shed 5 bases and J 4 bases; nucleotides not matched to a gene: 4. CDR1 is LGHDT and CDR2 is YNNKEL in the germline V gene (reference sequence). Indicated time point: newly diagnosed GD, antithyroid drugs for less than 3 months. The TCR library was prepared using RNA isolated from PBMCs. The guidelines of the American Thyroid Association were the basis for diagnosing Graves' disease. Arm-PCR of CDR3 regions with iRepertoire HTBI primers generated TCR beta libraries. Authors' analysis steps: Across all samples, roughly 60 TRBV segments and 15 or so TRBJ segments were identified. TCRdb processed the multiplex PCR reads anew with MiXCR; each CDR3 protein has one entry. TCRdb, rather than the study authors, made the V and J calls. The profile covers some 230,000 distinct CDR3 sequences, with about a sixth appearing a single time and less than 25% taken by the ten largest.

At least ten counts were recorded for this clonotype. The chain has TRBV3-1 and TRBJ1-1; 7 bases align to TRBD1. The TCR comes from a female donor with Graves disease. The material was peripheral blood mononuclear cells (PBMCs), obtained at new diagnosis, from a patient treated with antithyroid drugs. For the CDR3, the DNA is TGTGCCAGCAGCGACAGGGAATTCACTGAAGCTTTCTTT. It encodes CASSDREFTEAFF.